The T cell receptor (beta chain) described here comes from a study of T cells in Graves' hyperthyroidism and ophthalmopathy (dated by TCRdb to between 2018 and 2021). Regarding the study in general: TCR V-J signatures able to tell the groups apart were searched for in a discovery cohort of 90 to 100 patients, of whom more than 40 had Graves' ophthalmopathy and some 60 had stable Graves' hyperthyroidism. Prospective prediction of ophthalmopathy was tested in an independent validation cohort consisting of roughly 19 hyperthyroidism patients and approximately 16 patients who later progressed to ophthalmopathy. The roughly 100 discovery patients were randomly split 7:3 into training and test sets. In six Graves' hyperthyroidism patients, the study also compared T-cell repertoires from thyroid tissue with T-cell repertoires from blood. Following sampling, methimazole starting at 30 mg daily was given to hyperthyroidism patients, and high-dose intravenous methylprednisolone was given to ophthalmopathy patients. TCR Vbeta CDR3 sequencing of 130 to 150 peripheral blood samples (approximately 44 ophthalmopathy, 75 to 80 hyperthyroidism and 17 progressor patients) is reported in the paper. Overall study results and their limits: A model built on a 13 V-J signature distinguished ophthalmopathy from stable hyperthyroidism, reaching approximately 89% sensitivity and approximately 83% specificity in cross-validation and 80%/75% in testing. Sample size was not statistically predetermined, and blinding of investigators to group allocation was not performed. In validation, the model predicted progression to ophthalmopathy with approximately 69% sensitivity and 72.22% specificity, a median of roughly seven months before onset. Blood samples also contained most of the expanded thyroid clonotypes (frequency above 0.001), which suggests that blood repertoires may reflect thyroid immune responses.

Regarding this clonotype: Its antigen is not yet known. One junction end does not reproduce the germline sequence, and a read error may be involved.

Graves' hyperthyroidism was defined as stable when no progression to ophthalmopathy occurred over 18 months of follow-up. Hyperthyroidism patients were aged 18 to 65 years and newly diagnosed, with disease duration of less than 2 months. Exclusion was applied to patients with uncontrolled infections, other autoimmune diseases, pregnancy or lactation. Diagnoses relied on clinical symptoms, serum thyroxine and TRAb, thyroid ultrasound and orbital computed tomography. Trizol reagent was used to extract total RNA, and RNA quality was then checked on an Agilent 2100 Bioanalyzer. TCR beta CDR3 regions were amplified from RNA transcripts. A first-round RT-PCR of the TCR CDR3 used the HTBI primer set with the Qiagen OneStep RT-PCR kit. Libraries were constructed in a second round of multiplex PCR, after which size selection and purification were performed. The libraries were sequenced on an Illumina HiSeq2000 using paired-end 100 bp reads. As for the authors' bioinformatics: SOAPnuke was used to process the raw data, with reads discarded if the reads contained adapters or uncalled bases, had a mean Phred below 15, or lacked an exact constant-primer or identifier match. High-quality paired reads were merged with COPE v1.2.5, and unique nucleotide sequences were defined as clonotypes. MiTCR v1.1 was used to align the clonotypes against IMGT TRBV, TRBD and TRBJ reference segments. Only V-J combinations with frequency above 0.0001, covering 99% to 99.2% of repertoires, were analysed. A TCS score was defined as the ratio of F50 (clonal expansion) to E x V (chaos), with BLOSUM62-based TCRdist applied between CDR3 peptides within each V-J. Welch's t-statistics and random forest reduced roughly 540 V-J features to about 13, which were used in a naive Bayes classifier (R e1071). TCRdb trimmed public reads at Q25 via fastp, called clones via MiXCR and kept in-frame beta chains. Merged by CDR3 protein, the rows form single entries marked with the most common genes and DNA. TCRdb's processing, not the authors' own work, is the source of the V and J calls. The sample records about 540,000 distinct CDR3 sequences, 35% to 55% of which are singletons. Approximately 8.2% of the sample comes from the top ten.

CDR1 and CDR2 (SEHNR, FQNEAQ) derive from the germline V gene (reference sequence). The CDR3 has 12 amino acids, counting the end cysteine and phenylalanine. Only the CDR3 DNA is retained, 36 bases long and in frame from the first base. The source of this sequence is a woman younger than 30 with Graves' hyperthyroidism. Donor details come from another sample of the same person, matched by shared clones. Sequencing used peripheral blood or thyroid tissue (not recorded which). In this chain, TRBV7-9 is recombined with TRBJ1-2; no confident D gene assignment can be made. The CDR3: CASSSGRPTYTF. The nucleotide sequence is TGCGCCAGCAGCTCTGGACGGCCAACCTACACCTTC.